Each of the 21 T cell receptor beta chains below was sequenced from the same sample in a study of shared clonotypes between healthy human individuals. Assay: immunoSEQ multiplex PCR; the TCRdb copy retains only in-frame clones and omits some. The data hold 450,000 to 500,000 clones, with about 84% observed a single time. The sequencing input was PBMCs. The receptors originated from a woman aged 40 to 49 in good health. Some clones in this sample may be carry-over from other donors' samples.

A note on this clone: A far bigger clonotype differs at one base, so this is likely a read error. The chain couples TRBV28 to TRBJ2-5; possible D gene TRBD2, 6 bases. The DNA end is more similar to TRBJ2-7, so the J call may be wrong. The germline CDR1 and CDR2 sequences are MDHEN and SYDVKM. This CDR3 contains 15 residues. The CDR3 nucleotides read TGTGCCGGCAGGCCATCTAGCGATAGGGGCTACGAGCAGTACTTC. The encoded protein is CAGRPSSDRGYEQYF.

V and J are TRBV10-1 and TRBJ2-2; TRBD2 agrees at 10 bases. CDR3 length equals 18 residues. CDR1 is WNHNN, CDR2 SYGVQD, per germline (reference sequence). After removal of 0 bases from V and 7 bases from J, the junction contained 11 bases not matched to a gene. The CDR3 loop is CASSESGGLAGVHGELFF. CDR3 nucleotides: TGCGCCAGCAGTGAGTCCGGAGGGCTAGCGGGAGTTCACGGGGAGCTGTTTTTT.

The CDR3 coding sequence is TGTGCCAGTATGGGGAGGGGGCAAAGTGGGGCCAACGTCCTGACTTTC. It translates to CASMGRGQSGANVLTF. The V and J genes are TRBV19 and TRBJ2-6, with D perhaps matching TRBD1 or TRBD2 (7 bases each). The V and J ends lost 7 bases and 3 bases respectively, with 16 bases between them. CDR3 length: 16 amino acids. The germline CDR1 and CDR2 sequences are LNHDA and SQIVND (reference sequence). The full variable domain, completed using reference TRBV19 and TRBJ2-6, is DGGITQSPKYLFRKEGQNVTLSCEQNLNHDAMYWYRQDPGQGLRLIYYSQIVNDFQKGDIAEGYSVSREKKESFPLTVTSAQKNPTAFYLCASMGRGQSGANVLTFGAGSRLTVL.

This chain links TRBV28 with TRBJ1-1; 8 bases are shared with TRBD1. The trim removed 5 bases at V and 5 bases at J, leaving 10 bases unmatched. Germline V lookup: CDR1 MDHEN, CDR2 SYDVKM. This CDR3 comprises 15 residues. DNA of the CDR3: TGTGCCAGCAGTCTTACGGACAGGGAAGGAACTGAAGCTTTCTTT. Amino acid sequence: CASSLTDREGTEAFF.

To note about this clone: A far larger clone is only one base removed, so a read error is likely. This chain links TRBV5-1 with TRBJ2-7; 10 nucleotides line up with TRBD1. Germline V gene lookup returns CDR1 SGHRS and CDR2 YFSETQ. The CDR3 loop spans 14 amino acids. CDR3 region: CASSTGQGSYEQCF. For the CDR3, the DNA is TGCGCCAGCAGCACGGGACAGGGGAGCTACGAGCAGTGCTTC.

The V call is TRBV30, the J call TRBJ2-7, with 9 nucleotides matching TRBD1. The V segment lost 5 bases and the J segment 5 bases; nucleotides outside the gene matches: 1. There are 11 residues in the CDR3. Germline V gene sequence: CDR1 GTSNPN, CDR2 SVGIG (reference sequence). Written as DNA, the CDR3 is TGTGCCTGGGGACAGGGGAACGAGCAGTACTTC. Translated, it gives CAWGQGNEQYF. The variable domain in full, completed from reference TRBV30 and TRBJ2-7, reads SQTIHQWPATLVQPVGSPLSLECTVEGTSNPNLYWYRQAAGRGLQLLFYSVGIGQISSEVPQNLSASRPQDRQFILSSKKLLLSDSGFYLCAWGQGNEQYFGPGTRLTVT.

The chain is built from TRBV7-9 and TRBJ1-1; D not resolved. V lost 2 bases, J lost 7 bases, and 14 bases lay in between. The CDR3 is made up of 14 amino acids. Germline V gene sequence: CDR1 SEHNR, CDR2 FQNEAQ (reference sequence). The CDR3 sequence: CASSLSGGPYEAFF. DNA of the CDR3: TGTGCCAGCAGCTTATCGGGAGGCCCCTATGAAGCTTTCTTT.

A word on this clone: This likely reflects a read error, since a far larger clone is one base away. Different DNA sequences within this sample yield the same CDR3. This chain joins TRBV29-1 and TRBJ1-1; D may be TRBD1 (6 bases). This CDR3 spans 11 amino acids. V was cut by 6 bases and J by 11 bases, with 16 bases left in between. CDR1 and CDR2 (germline): SQVTM, ANQGSEA. In DNA, the CDR3 is TGCAGCGTGGACCGAGGGGGAACGGCTTTCTTT. Translating gives CSVDRGGTAFF.

This clone was observed once. This chain connects TRBV9 to TRBJ2-1; the D is unclear. This CDR3 has 11 amino acids. CDR1 and CDR2 from the germline V gene are SGDLS and YYNGEE. Trimming removed 4 bases at V and 7 bases at J, with 6 bases between. CDR3 residues: CASSLENEQFF. The CDR3 bases are TGTGCCAGCAGCCTGGAAAATGAGCAGTTCTTC.

To note about this clone: One base away lies a much larger clone, so this may be a sequencing read error. Other DNA sequences from this sample encode an identical CDR3 as well. The CDR3 nucleotides read TGTGCCATCAGTGAGTCGGAGGGGAACCCACGGTCTAATGAGCAGTTCTTC. Its protein is CAISESEGNPRSNEQFF. The chain is built from TRBV10-3 and TRBJ2-1, with a tentative D call TRBD2 (6 bases). Trimming removed 0 bases from V and 7 bases from J, with 19 bases in between. CDR1 ENHRY and CDR2 SYGVKD come from the germline V gene. This CDR3 spans 17 amino acids.

J is TRBJ2-1 and V is TRBV28; 11 bases map to TRBD2. V was clipped by 5 bases and J by 3 bases; unmatched bases: 9. CDR3 length: 17 residues. In germline, CDR1 is MDHEN, CDR2 SYDVKM. The CDR3 is CASSQISGRAGYNEQFF. The CDR3, as DNA: TGTGCCAGCAGTCAGATTAGCGGGAGGGCCGGCTACAATGAGCAGTTCTTC. Full variable domain (outside the CDR3, taken from reference TRBV28 and TRBJ2-1): DVKVTQSSRYLVKRTGEKVFLECVQDMDHENMFWYRQDPGLGLRLIYFSYDVKMKEKGDIPEGYSVSREKKERFSLILESASTNQTSMYLCASSQISGRAGYNEQFFGPGTRLTVL.

On this clone itself: With only one base between it and a far larger clone, this is likely a read error. V usage is TRBV6-1 and J usage is TRBJ2-7; the D gene is possibly TRBD1 (5 bases). Germline V gene lookup returns CDR1 MNHNS and CDR2 SASEGT. The CDR3 is 12 residues long. The CDR3 DNA sequence: TGTGCCAGCAGTGCCCAGGGCTACAAGCAGTACTTC. Translating gives CASSAQGYKQYF.

In regard to this clone: It differs at one base from a far larger clone, so likely a read error. This sequence joins TRBV7-2 and TRBJ2-5, with a possible D match to TRBD2 (5 bases). V was trimmed by 5 bases and J by 5 bases, leaving 24 bases between them. Germline CDR1 is SGHTA and CDR2 is FQGNSA. The CDR3 has 17 residues. In DNA, the CDR3 is TGTGCCAGCAGCCGGCTCCCTGGACCACTAGTGGTGGAGACCCAGTACTTC. This sequence encodes CASSRLPGPLVVETQYF.

This clone was recorded only once. A far larger clone is one nucleotide away, so this likely arose from a read error. The chain carries TRBV5-1 and TRBJ1-1; D gene uncertain. CDR1 and CDR2 (germline): SGHRS, YFSETQ. The V end was cut by 0 bases, the J end by 5 bases, with 14 bases between. This CDR3 comprises 15 residues. The CDR3 is CASSLGAADDTEAFF. The CDR3 DNA reads TGCGCCAGCAGCTTGGGGGCAGCCGATGATACTGAAGCTTTCTTT. Drawing the rest from reference TRBV5-1 and TRBJ1-1, the complete variable domain is KAGVTQTPRYLIKTRGQQVTLSCSPISGHRSVSWYQQTPGQGLQFLFEYFSETQRNKGNFPGRFSGRQFSNSRSEMNVSTLELGDSALYLCASSLGAADDTEAFFGQGTRLTVV.

The CDR3: CASSSTNRGRPNNEQFF. CDR3 coding DNA: TGTGCCAGCAGTTCTACCAATCGTGGGAGACCCAACAATGAGCAGTTCTTC. This rearrangement joins TRBV27 to TRBJ2-1; maybe TRBD2 (5 bases). Trimming took off 4 bases at V and 5 bases at J, with 21 bases between the two ends. The germline CDR1 and CDR2 sequences are MNHEY and SMNVEV (reference sequence). This CDR3 is built from 17 residues.

The chain recombines TRBV27 with TRBJ1-5; D unclear. V shed 6 bases and J shed 0 bases, with 18 bases lying between them. The CDR3 runs 17 residues. The germline V gene encodes CDR1 MNHEY and CDR2 SMNVEV (reference sequence). The CDR3 DNA follows: TGTGCCAGCAGCCCAAGGTCCGGCCTCTATAGCAATCAGCCCCAGCATTTT. Its translation is CASSPRSGLYSNQPQHF.

This clone was recorded at least ten times. This sequence joins TRBV15 and TRBJ2-7; 9 nucleotides line up with TRBD2. With V trimmed by 0 bases and J by 3 bases, 6 bases remained unmatched. The length of the CDR3 is 16 residues. From germline, CDR1 is LNHNV and CDR2 YYDKDF (reference sequence). CDR3: CATSRDRGGRGYEQYF. For the CDR3, the DNA is TGTGCCACCAGCAGAGATAGGGGCGGGAGGGGCTACGAGCAGTACTTC.

The chain joins TRBV28 to TRBJ1-2; D remains ambiguous. Germline V gene lookup returns CDR1 MDHEN and CDR2 SYDVKM. This CDR3 has 13 residues. V was trimmed by 1 base and J by 8 bases, leaving 11 bases between them. For the CDR3, the DNA is TGTGCCAGCAGTTTATACCCCTCAGAGGGCTACACCTTC. The encoded protein is CASSLYPSEGYTF.

To note about this clone: A far larger clone is just one base off, so this is likely a read error. The same CDR3 arises from other DNA sequences in this sample as well. The chain is built from TRBV28 and TRBJ2-4; D is undetermined. The V gene lost 6 bases and the J gene lost 1 base, with 16 bases spanning the gap. CDR1 and CDR2 from the germline V gene are MDHEN and SYDVKM. This CDR3 is 16 amino acids long. The CDR3 DNA follows: TGTGCCAGCAGCCCCCTACTCCTGGTGGCCAAAAACATTCAGTACTTC. Its translation is CASSPLLLVAKNIQYF.

Regarding this clone: The junction and the germline gene differ at one end; a read error may be behind it. Here the CDR3 reads CASGFSGRAEDTQYF. CDR3 coding DNA: TGTGCCAGCGGCTTTAGCGGGAGGGCCGAAGATACGCAGTATTTT. The V call is TRBV7-9, the J call TRBJ2-3, with 11 bases identical to TRBD2. The CDR3 runs to 15 residues. Germline CDR1 reads SEHNR; CDR2 reads FQNEAQ (reference sequence).

The chain links TRBV29-1 to TRBJ2-5; D is unclear. The CDR3 totals 13 residues. The V gene lost 4 bases and the J gene lost 3 bases, with 12 bases spanning the gap. The germline V gene encodes CDR1 SQVTM and CDR2 ANQGSEA. As DNA, the CDR3 is TGCAGCGTTGCGGAGCGTCAGGAAGAGACCCAGTACTTC. Its protein is CSVAERQEETQYF.